These 17 T cell receptor beta chains were all obtained from the same sample, sequenced in a study of T cells expressing NK-cell markers. TCRdb reanalyzed the 5' RACE reads, giving one entry per CDR3 protein sequence and no DNA. The sample has about 260,000 distinct CDR3 sequences. The sequenced sample consisted of blood T cells: a sorted CD56 or NKG2C T cell subset, CD4+ or CD8+ T cells, or bulk PBMC T cells (not recorded which). These receptors were taken from a man aged 18 to 29 in good health.

This chain uses TRBV12-3 or TRBV12-4 with TRBJ2-1; the TCRdb call, TRBD1, lacks DNA for checking. The CDR3 is 11 residues long. CDR3 loop: CATAGVGEQFF.

This sequence joins TRBV3-1 and TRBJ2-5; the TCRdb D gene call, TRBD1, has no DNA to confirm it. Germline-derived CDR1 and CDR2 are LGHDT and YNNKEL (reference sequence). CDR3 length equals 16 residues. This chain's CDR3 is CASSPVTRVGAETQYF.

This sequence joins TRBV12-3 or TRBV12-4 and TRBJ1-5. The CDR3 consists of 13 residues. The CDR3 sequence is CASSTGLDQPQHF.

The chain joins TRBV20-1 to TRBJ1-4. The CDR3 runs 15 residues. The germline V gene has CDR1 DFQATT and CDR2 SNEGSKA (reference sequence). The CDR3 here is CSARGQRLFGEKLFF.

This chain connects TRBV19 to TRBJ1-1; with no DNA, the TCRdb D assignment of TRBD1 cannot be verified. Germline CDR1 is LNHDA and CDR2 is SQIVND (reference sequence). This CDR3 contains 14 residues. Here the CDR3 reads CASSPSDRDTEAFF.

The V gene is TRBV20-1, the J gene TRBJ2-3. Germline assignment: CDR1 DFQATT and CDR2 SNEGSKA (reference sequence). The CDR3 spans 14 residues. CDR3 in amino acids: CSARDYVHTDTQYF.

The chain recombines TRBV12-3 or TRBV12-4 with TRBJ1-1; lacking DNA, the TRBD1 call made by TCRdb goes unchecked. The CDR3 has 15 amino acids. CDR3 residues: CASSLKTGLGAEAFF.

V and J are TRBV12-3 or TRBV12-4 and TRBJ2-4; without DNA, the TCRdb call of TRBD2 cannot be checked. CDR3 length: 13 amino acids. The CDR3 loop reads CASSPLGDSIQYF.

This chain joins TRBV5-1 and TRBJ2-1. The germline V gene has CDR1 SGHRS and CDR2 YFSETQ. This CDR3 region has 16 residues. The CDR3 loop reads CASSFGIGESSNEQFF.

V usage is TRBV12-3 or TRBV12-4 and J usage is TRBJ2-1; the TCRdb call, TRBD2, lacks DNA for checking. This CDR3 has 15 residues. CDR3 sequence: CASSKAGPRANEQFF.

V gene TRBV7-2 combines with J gene TRBJ2-3; lacking DNA, the TRBD2 call made by TCRdb goes unchecked. CDR1 is SGHTA and CDR2 is FQGNSA in the germline V gene. There are 13 residues in the CDR3. Here the CDR3 reads CASSFGPGGSQYF.

This rearrangement joins TRBV12-3 or TRBV12-4 to TRBJ2-3. This CDR3 is built from 14 residues. CDR3 sequence reads: CASSLGLGTDTQYF.

The J gene is TRBJ2-1, the V gene TRBV5-1; without DNA, the TCRdb call of TRBD1 cannot be checked. The CDR3 sequence is 15 residues long. CDR1 is SGHRS and CDR2 is YFSETQ in the germline V gene. CDR3 residues: CASSRDRGGLSEQFF.

The V call is TRBV12-3 or TRBV12-4, the J call TRBJ1-3; TCRdb's D call of TRBD1 is untestable without DNA. CDR3 length: 11 residues. The CDR3 loop is CATGEGNTIYF.

The chain recombines TRBV7-6 with TRBJ2-6; TCRdb gives TRBD1 as the D gene, but with no DNA this cannot be confirmed. The germline CDR1 and CDR2 sequences are SGHVS and FNYEAQ. The CDR3 extends over 18 amino acids. CDR3 amino acids: CASSAGTAQISGANVLTF.

V and J are TRBV5-1 and TRBJ2-2. The germline V gene has CDR1 SGHRS and CDR2 YFSETQ. The CDR3 length is 13 residues. CDR3 sequence reads: CASTLDHTGELFF.

The gene calls are TRBV5-6 and TRBJ2-1; TCRdb returns TRBD2, unconfirmable since there is no DNA. CDR1 is SGHDT, CDR2 YYEEEE, per germline. The CDR3 runs to 15 residues. The CDR3 is CASSLGQRAVNEQFF.